The clone carrying this TCR beta chain was observed many times. Its cognate antigen is unknown. CDR1 and CDR2 (germline): SNHLY, FYNNEI. The V and J ends lost 9 bases and 8 bases, in that order; junction bases with no gene match: 8. The CDR3 runs to 13 residues. This sample is part of a study of T cell repertoires in cytomegalovirus infection. Study information: Shared public TCR beta signatures pointed to both CMV infection and a matching HLA type.

TCRdb analysed the reads with MiXCR anew, one entry per CDR3 protein. This sample has almost 300,000 distinct CDR3 sequences, with approximately 8.9% found just once. Overall study results and limits: There were carriers of CMV plus the relevant HLA, and cumulative public TCR beta family frequency identified them.

The chain recombines TRBV2 with TRBJ2-1, with 9 bases fitting TRBD2. This receptor was identified in a human donor in good health (CMV status not recorded). Some clones in this sample may be carry-over from other donors' samples. Sequenced sample: PBMCs. The CDR3 sequence: CASQAGGHHEQFF. In DNA form, the CDR3 reads TGTGCCAGTCAAGCGGGGGGCCACCATGAGCAGTTCTTC. The variable domain in full, with the rest retrieved from reference TRBV2 and TRBJ2-1, is EPEVTQTPSHQVTQMGQEVILRCVPISNHLYFYWYRQILGQKVEFLVSFYNNEISEKSEIFDDQFSVERPDGSNFTLKIRSTKLEDSAMYFCASQAGGHHEQFFGPGTRLTVL.